A selection of T cell receptor beta chains follows, all from one sample in a study of control samples from healthy donors and cancer patients. Sequencing was performed with immunoSEQ multiplex PCR; in TCRdb, only in-frame clones are kept and a portion is missing. Of 70,000 to 75,000 clones listed, about 90% were seen once; the top ten hold around 3.8%. The sequenced material came from blood. The receptors were sampled from a woman in her fifties or sixties in good health. Each CDR3 is given with its conserved first and last residue. The order of the fields is J gene, D gene, V gene, clone size, CDR3 protein, CDR3 DNA. The D gene is left open where the match is weak. The listing skips clone size in some rows; elsewhere it reads once, few, many or a size class.

>TRBJ2-7|NA|TRBV6-5|NA
CASRETAASYEQYF
TGTGCCAGCAGGGAGACAGCCGCTTCCTACGAGCAGTACTTC
>TRBJ2-1|TRBD2|TRBV10-3|NA
CAISESAGAGVVDEQFF
TGTGCCATCAGTGAGTCGGCGGGAGCGGGAGTCGTCGATGAGCAGTTCTTC
>TRBJ2-1|NA|TRBV5-1|NA
CASRPESISYNEQFF
TGCGCCAGCAGACCCGAAAGCATATCCTACAATGAGCAGTTCTTC
>TRBJ2-3|TRBD2|TRBV3-1/TRBV3-2|NA
CASSQDGTTTDTQYF
TGTGCCAGCAGCCAAGATGGGACTACCACAGATACGCAGTATTTT
>TRBJ2-7|TRBD2|TRBV30|NA
CAWSGGRLAASYEQYF
TGTGCCTGGAGTGGTGGCAGACTAGCGGCCTCCTACGAGCAGTACTTC
>TRBJ2-3|NA|TRBV4-2|NA
CASSQVSALSDTQYF
TGTGCCAGCAGCCAAGTTTCGGCCTTGTCAGATACGCAGTATTTT
>TRBJ2-1|NA|TRBV6-5|once
CASITDWGGNEQFF
TGTGCCAGCATTACGGACTGGGGAGGTAATGAGCAGTTCTTC
>TRBJ2-7|NA|TRBV6-5|NA
CASSYSIGAGVQYF
TGTGCCAGCAGTTACTCGATTGGGGCCGGCGTGCAGTACTTC
>TRBJ2-1|TRBD2|TRBV4-1|NA
CASSQFFSGSPYNEQFF
TGCGCCAGCAGCCAGTTCTTTAGCGGGAGTCCCTACAATGAGCAGTTCTTC
>TRBJ2-7|TRBD1|TRBV28|NA
CASRPGQAGGEQYF
TGTGCCAGCAGACCGGGACAGGCCGGGGGCGAGCAGTACTTC
>TRBJ2-5|NA|TRBV15|NA
CATSPESRQETQYF
TGTGCCACCAGCCCCGAATCGCGCCAAGAGACCCAGTACTTC
>TRBJ1-2|NA|TRBV15|NA
CATSLSLGGSYTF
TGTGCCACCAGCCTATCCTTGGGGGGAAGCTACACCTTC
>TRBJ2-5|NA|TRBV28|NA
CASFREETQYF
TGTGCCAGTTTCAGGGAAGAGACCCAGTACTTC
>TRBJ2-1|NA|TRBV3-1/TRBV3-2|few
CASSLSPSATYNEQFF
TGTGCCAGCAGCCTCAGTCCTAGCGCAACCTACAATGAGCAGTTCTTC
>TRBJ2-2|NA|TRBV2|NA
CASRWDPESGELFF
TGTGCCAGCAGGTGGGACCCAGAGTCAGGGGAGCTGTTTTTT
>TRBJ1-6|TRBD1|TRBV28|NA
CASSTYRGGAGSPLHF
TGTGCCAGCAGTACATACAGGGGAGGCGCCGGTTCACCCCTCCACTTT
>TRBJ2-6|TRBD2|TRBV7-8|NA
CATRLAGISSGANVLTF
TGTGCCACCAGACTAGCGGGAATCAGCTCTGGGGCCAACGTCCTGACTTTC
>TRBJ1-3|TRBD1|TRBV7-9|NA
CASSLVGTGTGNTIYF
TGTGCCAGCAGCTTAGTGGGGACAGGGACCGGAAACACCATATATTTT
>TRBJ2-5|TRBD2|TRBV14|NA
CASSQGIAGGPRTKTQYF
TGTGCCAGCAGCCAAGGGATAGCGGGAGGGCCTCGTACGAAGACCCAGTACTTC
>TRBJ2-1|TRBD1|TRBV7-9|NA
CASSQGGRAGEQFF
TGTGCCAGCAGCCAAGGGGGCAGGGCAGGCGAGCAGTTCTTC
>TRBJ2-1|NA|TRBV4-2|NA
CASSQDPGSSNNEQFF
TGTGCCAGCAGCCAAGATCCCGGGAGTAGCAACAATGAGCAGTTCTTC
>TRBJ1-4|NA|TRBV1|NA
CTSSQDLVPQRGSHEKLFF
TGCACCAGCAGCCAAGATTTGGTACCGCAACGGGGAAGTCATGAAAAACTGTTTTTT
>TRBJ1-1|NA|TRBV7-3|NA
CASSLGGLNTEAFF
TGTGCCAGCAGCTTAGGCGGTTTGAACACTGAAGCTTTCTTT
>TRBJ1-1|NA|TRBV4-1|NA
CASSPRFTNTEAFF
TGCGCCAGCAGCCCCCGATTTACGAACACTGAAGCTTTCTTT
>TRBJ1-6|NA|TRBV3-1/TRBV3-2|NA
CASSPRIQGYSPLHF
TGTGCCAGCAGCCCCCGGATCCAGGGATATTCACCCCTCCACTTT
>TRBJ2-5|NA|TRBV11-2|NA
CASSLFRRRETQYF
TGTGCCAGCAGCTTATTTAGGAGGCGGGAGACCCAGTACTTC
>TRBJ1-2|TRBD1|TRBV11-3|NA
CASSLDETGVGYTF
TGTGCCAGCAGCTTAGATGAGACAGGGGTGGGCTACACCTTC
>TRBJ2-7|NA|TRBV18|NA
CASSDGYEQYF
TGTGCCAGCTCAGACGGGTACGAGCAGTACTTC